A single sample gave rise to the 19 T cell receptor beta chains below, sequenced in a study of shared clonotypes between healthy human individuals (dated by TCRdb to about 2020). Library creation used the immunoSEQ multiplex PCR assay. The clones in this table, taken by TCRdb from immuneACCESS, are in-frame only. Not every clone is retained; where verified, under half of the shortfall comes from an unresolved V gene, and the cause of the rest is unknown. The sample records about 2.5 million clones, under 95% of which are singletons. Jointly, the top ten make up 0.3% to 0.45% of the sample. Sequences were obtained from naive CD4+ T cells from PBMCs. Read against the paper, the sample's cell subset or site label means: CD45RA+ positively selected. The receptors here all came from a man between 18 and 35 years old in good health. Some clones in this sample may be carry-over from other donors' samples.

This clone is a singleton in its sample. The chain joins TRBV27 to TRBJ2-7, with TRBD2 matching over 8 bases. V trimming: 4 bases; J trimming: 0 bases; junction bases outside the gene matches: 14. CDR3 size: 18 residues. Germline V CDR1 and CDR2: MNHEY, SMNVEV (reference sequence). The CDR3 protein is CASSSYVNSGEHSYEQYF. In DNA, the CDR3 is TGTGCCAGCAGTTCTTACGTCAATAGCGGGGAACACTCCTACGAGCAGTACTTC.

V and J are TRBV28 and TRBJ2-3, with 8 bases that match TRBD1. The CDR3 is 15 amino acids. The trim removed 5 bases at V and 5 bases at J, leaving 9 bases unmatched. The germline gives CDR1 MDHEN, CDR2 SYDVKM. In nucleotides, the CDR3 is TGTGCCAGCAGTCCATACAGGGGGACAGTAGATACGCAGTATTTT. Translation: CASSPYRGTVDTQYF.

The gene calls are TRBV18 and TRBJ1-4; D is perhaps TRBD1 (5 bases). Germline V gene data show CDR1 as KGHSH and CDR2 as LQKENI. This CDR3 region has 14 residues. Trimming cost V 0 bases and J 7 bases, with 9 bases left between them. For the CDR3, the DNA is TGTGCCAGCTCACCACCGGGGGTATCTGAAAAACTGTTTTTT. Translating it yields CASSPPGVSEKLFF.

The chain joins TRBV21-1 to TRBJ2-4. TRBV21-1 is a known pseudogene. The CDR3 is 16 residues long. CDR3 sequence reads: CASKNRRGEGKNIQYF. Written as DNA, the CDR3 is TGTGCCAGCAAGAATCGTAGGGGTGAGGGCAAAAACATTCAGTACTTC.

This clone was observed once. This chain uses TRBV5-1 with TRBJ2-7; TRBD2 might be the D (6 bases). Germline values: CDR1 SGHRS, CDR2 YFSETQ. V lost 0 bases and J 0 bases, leaving 16 bases between the germline ends. The CDR3 spans 17 residues. CDR3 nucleotides: TGCGCCAGCAGCTTGGCCGGGCCCGGGAGTAGCTCCTACGAGCAGTACTTC. Encoded protein: CASSLAGPGSSSYEQYF. Looking up the rest from reference TRBV5-1 and TRBJ2-7 gives the full variable domain: KAGVTQTPRYLIKTRGQQVTLSCSPISGHRSVSWYQQTPGQGLQFLFEYFSETQRNKGNFPGRFSGRQFSNSRSEMNVSTLELGDSALYLCASSLAGPGSSSYEQYFGPGTRLTVT.

In the case of this clone: The junction shows a germline mismatch at one end, possibly a read error. The chain couples TRBV28 to TRBJ1-4, with D uncertain. CDR1 MDHEN and CDR2 SYDVKM come from the germline V gene. This CDR3 region has 14 residues. This chain's CDR3 is CASRGPKGEEKLFF. The CDR3 DNA is TGTGCAAGCAGAGGGCCCAAAGGAGAAGAAAAACTGTTTTTT.

The V gene is TRBV5-6, the J gene TRBJ2-1; 7 nucleotides agree with TRBD2. The germline gives CDR1 SGHDT, CDR2 YYEEEE. The CDR3 length is 13 residues. J was trimmed by 9 bases and V by 4 bases; bases with no gene match: 7. The CDR3: CASSPGGRGEQFF. The DNA of the CDR3 is TGTGCCAGCAGCCCCGGGGGGAGAGGTGAGCAGTTCTTC.

A word on this clone: Other DNA sequences of this sample code for an identical CDR3. V and J are TRBV9 and TRBJ2-1; 8 positions agree with TRBD2. CDR3 length: 16 residues. Unmatched junction bases numbered 5, after V lost 0 bases and J lost 3 bases. Germline values: CDR1 SGDLS, CDR2 YYNGEE. CDR3 sequence: CASSVGLAGGYNEQFF. The CDR3, as DNA: TGTGCCAGCAGCGTAGGGCTAGCGGGCGGCTACAATGAGCAGTTCTTC.

The sample holds one count of this clone. The chain's CDR3 is CASSPIAFETQYF. The CDR3 nucleotides read TGTGCCAGCAGTCCAATAGCATTTGAGACCCAGTACTTC. The J gene is TRBJ2-5, the V gene TRBV27, with D unresolved. The germline V and J ends were trimmed by 5 bases and 5 bases, with 12 bases remaining between them. In germline, CDR1 is MNHEY, CDR2 SMNVEV (reference sequence). This CDR3 region has 13 residues.

The V gene is TRBV28, the J gene TRBJ1-6; D is unresolved. Trimming stripped 6 bases from V and 7 bases from J, with 16 bases between. CDR1 and CDR2 from the germline V gene are MDHEN and SYDVKM. The CDR3 has 15 amino acids. The CDR3 bases are TGTGCCAGCAGCCCCTCCATGGGAGGGAATTCACCCCTCCACTTT. Translating it yields CASSPSMGGNSPLHF.

Note on this clone: The sample carries other DNA sequences with the same CDR3. V is TRBV7-3 and J is TRBJ2-6, with 7 bases lining up with TRBD2. The CDR3 sequence is 15 residues long. V gave up 5 bases and J gave up 0 bases; unmatched junction bases: 1. Germline lookup yields CDR1 SGHTA and CDR2 FQGTGA. In DNA, the CDR3 is TGTGCCAGCAGCCCGGGGGGCTCTGGGGCCAACGTCCTGACTTTC. It translates to CASSPGGSGANVLTF.

The V gene is TRBV29-1, the J gene TRBJ2-5; D perhaps matches TRBD1 (6 bases). V dropped 0 bases and J dropped 5 bases, with 13 bases sitting between them. In germline, CDR1 is SQVTM, CDR2 ANQGSEA. This CDR3 contains 14 residues. CDR3 coding DNA: TGCAGCGTTGAAGATACGGGACATACGGAGACCCAGTACTTC. Translation: CSVEDTGHTETQYF.

In DNA, the CDR3 is TGTGCCTGGCAAGCAGATACGAACACTGAAGCTTTCTTT. Protein: CAWQADTNTEAFF. The chain recombines TRBV30 with TRBJ1-1, with unresolved D. Trimming pared 5 bases from V and 1 base from J, leaving 11 bases between. CDR1 is GTSNPN and CDR2 is SVGIG in the germline V gene (reference sequence). The CDR3 has 13 amino acids. The whole variable domain, remainder taken from reference TRBV30 and TRBJ1-1, is SQTIHQWPATLVQPVGSPLSLECTVEGTSNPNLYWYRQAAGRGLQLLFYSVGIGQISSEVPQNLSASRPQDRQFILSSKKLLLSDSGFYLCAWQADTNTEAFFGQGTRLTVV.

The rearrangement uses TRBV5-5 and TRBJ2-5; D tentatively reads TRBD1 or TRBD2 (6 bases each). The CDR3 length is 15 residues. V was clipped by 4 bases and J by 0 bases, with 13 bases between them. Germline V gene sequence: CDR1 SGHKS, CDR2 YYEKEE (reference sequence). The CDR3 loop is CASSRGTQYQETQYF. As DNA, the CDR3 is TGTGCCAGCAGCCGCGGGACACAGTACCAAGAGACCCAGTACTTC.

This clone was observed once. Other DNA variants within this sample encode the same CDR3. The chain recombines TRBV11-2 with TRBJ2-7, with 10 bases fitting TRBD1. V was clipped by 5 bases and J by 4 bases; unmatched bases: 2. The CDR3 is 13 residues long. The germline V gene encodes CDR1 SGHAT and CDR2 FQNNGV. CDR3 sequence: CASSPDRGYEQYF. The CDR3 DNA follows: TGTGCCAGCAGCCCGGACAGGGGGTACGAGCAGTACTTC.

The chain carries TRBV5-4 and TRBJ2-5; D perhaps matches TRBD2 (5 bases). CDR3 size: 13 residues. The germline V gene encodes CDR1 SGHNT and CDR2 YYREEE (reference sequence). Trimming shortened V by 4 bases and J by 5 bases, and 12 bases separated the two germline ends. In DNA form, the CDR3 reads TGTGCCAGCAGCGCCGGACTGCGGGAGACCCAGTACTTC. It is translated as CASSAGLRETQYF.

The CDR3 DNA is TGTGCCAGCAGTTATGAGGGATACAGCCACTACACCTTC. Protein: CASSYEGYSHYTF. V usage is TRBV6-5 and J usage is TRBJ1-2, with no clear D. This CDR3 is 13 amino acids long. V lost 3 bases and J 10 bases, leaving 15 bases between the germline ends. Germline lookup yields CDR1 MNHEY and CDR2 SVGAGI.

The chain combines TRBV2 with TRBJ2-1; 9 positions agree with TRBD2. This CDR3 is built from 15 residues. The germline V gene has CDR1 SNHLY and CDR2 FYNNEI. V dropped 7 bases and J dropped 6; count of bases not matched to a gene: 10. The CDR3 spells CASMPSGKGSNEQFF. CDR3 DNA: TGTGCCAGCATGCCTAGCGGGAAGGGTTCCAATGAGCAGTTCTTC.

The rearrangement uses TRBV7-8 and TRBJ2-1, with a weak D call TRBD1 (6 bases). Germline CDR1 reads SGHVS; CDR2 reads FQNEAQ. CDR3 length: 16 amino acids. Deletions cut 5 bases from V and 4 bases from J, with 18 bases between. The CDR3: CASSTNREMGYNEQFF. The CDR3 region has the DNA TGTGCCAGCAGCACTAACAGGGAGATGGGGTACAATGAGCAGTTCTTC.